The present T cell receptor (beta chain) was sequenced within a study of technical replicates of blood from a handful of donors. This clone was observed once. The assay was immunoSEQ multiplex PCR, and TCRdb's table has in-frame clones only and misses some. Among 55,000 to 85,000 clones, approximately 97% were seen once, and the ten largest hold approximately 0.21%. The sequenced sample was T cells isolated from PBMCs. The clonotype comes from a human donor in good health.

The CDR3: CASSRQTVYSPLHF. The CDR3 coding sequence is TGTGCCAGCAGCCGTCAGACAGTCTATTCACCCCTCCACTTT. J is TRBJ1-6 and V is TRBV11-2; TRBD1 might be the D (5 bases). Germline CDR1 is SGHAT and CDR2 is FQNNGV. This CDR3 region has 14 residues. Trimming removed 5 bases at V and 8 bases at J, with 13 bases between.